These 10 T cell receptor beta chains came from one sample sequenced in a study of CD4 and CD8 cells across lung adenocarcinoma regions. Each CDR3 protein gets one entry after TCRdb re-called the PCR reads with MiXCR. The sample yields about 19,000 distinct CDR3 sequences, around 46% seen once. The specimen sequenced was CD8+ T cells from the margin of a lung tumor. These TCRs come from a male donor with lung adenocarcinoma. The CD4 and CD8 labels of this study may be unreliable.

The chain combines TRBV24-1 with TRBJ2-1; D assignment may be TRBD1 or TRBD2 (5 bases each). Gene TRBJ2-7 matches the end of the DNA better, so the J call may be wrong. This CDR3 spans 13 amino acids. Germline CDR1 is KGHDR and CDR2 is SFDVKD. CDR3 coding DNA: TGTGCCACCAGTGAAGTCGGTGGGGGCGAGCAGTACTTC. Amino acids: CATSEVGGGEQYF.

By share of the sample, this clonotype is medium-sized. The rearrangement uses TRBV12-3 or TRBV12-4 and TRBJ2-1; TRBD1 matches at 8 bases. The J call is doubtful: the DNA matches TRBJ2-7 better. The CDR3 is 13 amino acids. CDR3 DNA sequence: TGTGCCAGCAGTGCTGACAGGGGTTACGAGCAGTACTTC. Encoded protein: CASSADRGYEQYF.

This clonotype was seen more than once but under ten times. As DNA, the CDR3 is TGCGCCAGCAGCACTGCGGGGGGGAATAGAGCTTTCTTT. This codes for CASSTAGGNRAFF. The genes are TRBV10-1 and TRBJ1-1; D might be TRBD1 (5 bases). V gave up 6 bases and J gave up 10 bases, with 18 bases separating them. CDR3 length equals 13 residues. Germline values: CDR1 WNHNN, CDR2 SYGVQD (reference sequence).

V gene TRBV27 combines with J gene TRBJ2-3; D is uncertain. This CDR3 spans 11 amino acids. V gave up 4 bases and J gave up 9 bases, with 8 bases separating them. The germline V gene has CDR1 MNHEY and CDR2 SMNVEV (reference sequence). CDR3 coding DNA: TGTGCCAGCAGTTCCCAAAACACGCAGTATTTT. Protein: CASSSQNTQYF.

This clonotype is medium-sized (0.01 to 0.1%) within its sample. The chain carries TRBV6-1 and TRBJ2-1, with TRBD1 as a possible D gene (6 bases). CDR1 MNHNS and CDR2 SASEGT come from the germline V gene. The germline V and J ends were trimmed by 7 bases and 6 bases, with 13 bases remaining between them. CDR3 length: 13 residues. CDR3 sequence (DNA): TGTGCCAGCACCCCGAAAGGGGGCAATGAGCAGTTCTTC. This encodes CASTPKGGNEQFF.

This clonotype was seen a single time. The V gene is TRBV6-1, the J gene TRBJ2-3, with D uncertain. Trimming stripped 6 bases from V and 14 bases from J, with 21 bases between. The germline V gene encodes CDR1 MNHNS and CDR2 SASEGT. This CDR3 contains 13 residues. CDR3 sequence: CASRPGFAGELYF. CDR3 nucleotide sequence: TGTGCCAGCAGGCCTGGGTTCGCAGGTGAGCTGTATTTT.

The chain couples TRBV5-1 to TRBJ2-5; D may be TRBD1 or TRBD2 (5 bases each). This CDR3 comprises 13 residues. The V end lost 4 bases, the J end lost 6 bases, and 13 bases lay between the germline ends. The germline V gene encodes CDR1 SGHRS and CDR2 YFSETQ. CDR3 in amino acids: CASSLGPTQTQYF. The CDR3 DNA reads TGCGCCAGCAGCCTGGGACCCACCCAGACCCAGTACTTC.

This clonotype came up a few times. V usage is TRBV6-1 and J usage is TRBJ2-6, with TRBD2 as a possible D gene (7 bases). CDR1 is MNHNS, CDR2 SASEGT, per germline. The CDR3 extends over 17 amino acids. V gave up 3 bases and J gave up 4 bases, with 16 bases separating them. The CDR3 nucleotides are TGTGCCAGCAGTGAGGGGGGGGGGGCGGGGGGGGCCAACGTCCTGACTTTC. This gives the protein CASSEGGGAGGANVLTF.

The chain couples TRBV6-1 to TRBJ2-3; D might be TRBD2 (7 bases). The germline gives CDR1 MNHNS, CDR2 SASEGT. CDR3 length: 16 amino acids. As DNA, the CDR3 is TGTGTCTGCAGGGGAGCCGGGGGAGGGGACCAAGAGACCCAGTATTTT. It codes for CVCRGAGGGDQETQYF.

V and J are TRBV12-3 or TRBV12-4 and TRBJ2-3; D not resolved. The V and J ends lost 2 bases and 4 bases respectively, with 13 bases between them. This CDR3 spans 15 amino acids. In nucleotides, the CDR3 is TGTGCCAGCAGTTTATTGACTCCGAATTCAGATACGCAGTATTTT. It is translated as CASSLLTPNSDTQYF.